The present entry profiles one TCR beta chain with its context. This CDR3 fails to terminate in the conserved phenylalanine or tryptophan, so it likely reflects a read error. The sample originates from a study of CD8+ T cells in alopecia areata. Germline lookup yields CDR1 KGHSH and CDR2 LQKENI. V was shortened by 3 bases and J by 2 bases, with 7 bases between the two germline ends. The length of the CDR3 is 13 residues. Reverse transcription of extracted RNA yielded cDNA, which provided the sequencing template. This table comes from immunoSEQ multiplex PCR, and its TCRdb copy is limited to in-frame clones, with some not included. The profile shows approximately 180,000 clones, more than 60% of them singletons.

This sequence originates from a human donor with alopecia areata. This specimen was CD4+ T cells sorted from blood, taken at week 0. This chain uses TRBV18 with TRBJ1-2; D ambiguous. The CDR3 is CASSPDGNYGYTL. In DNA, the CDR3 is TGTGCCAGCTCACCGGACGGGAACTATGGCTACACCCTC.